In this sample, the clone carrying this TCR beta chain turned up once. What it recognizes is unknown. 60 Vbeta and 13 Jbeta primers were used in PCR. The data were produced by immunoSEQ multiplex PCR, yet TCRdb's version contains in-frame clones alone and is incomplete. Of roughly 200,000 clones detected, 70% appear once; the ten largest clones hold around 2.6%. CDR1 MNHEY and CDR2 SVGAGI come from the germline V gene. Losses at the gene ends were 0 bases for V and 5 bases for J; bases not matched to a gene: 5. There are 15 residues in the CDR3. The record originates from a study of cytomegalovirus exposure and HLA in healthy donors. Background on the study: There were about 85 million unique TCRs (from HLA-typed donors) in an early data release. Study-level findings and limits: Later work found that TCR association rates differed between HLA loci; DRB1 had the most and HLA-C the fewest.

This rearrangement joins TRBV6-5 to TRBJ2-5, with 8 bases lining up with TRBD2. Material: PBMCs. This clonotype originated in a man between 35 and 55 years old in good health and CMV-seropositive. CDR3: CASSYSGGGLETQYF. The CDR3 DNA is TGTGCCAGCAGTTACTCGGGCGGGGGGCTGGAGACCCAGTACTTC.